This T cell receptor beta chain is drawn from a study of spatial heterogeneity in lung cancer. Time point noted: blood at routine non-recurrence follow-up after resection. Tumor, nontumor lung or frozen PBMC supplied whole RNA, sequenced without sorting. The germline V and J ends were trimmed by 5 bases and 5 bases, with 13 bases remaining between them. The CDR3 length is 13 residues. Germline-derived CDR1 and CDR2 are SQVTM and ANQGSEA. TCRdb used MiXCR to reprocess the 5' RACE reads, holding one entry per CDR3 protein. The sample gives approximately 50,000 distinct CDR3 sequences, about 7.4% of which show up once; around 33% is in the top ten.

The TCR comes from a female donor with early-stage non-small cell lung cancer. The sequences come from PBMCs, collected at follow-up. This sequence joins TRBV29-1 and TRBJ1-5; D unresolved. CDR3 in DNA: TGCAGCGTTCGTCCGGACGGGGATCAGCCCCAGCATTTT. Translation: CSVRPDGDQPQHF.